These 7 T cell receptor beta chains originate from one sample sequenced in a study of long-term antiretroviral therapy in people with HIV. Version v3.0 of the immunoSEQ assay was performed at survey level. The data were produced by immunoSEQ multiplex PCR, yet TCRdb's version contains in-frame clones alone and is incomplete. The sample includes tens of thousands of clones, about 96% of them seen just once. The sequenced sample was unsorted PBMCs, obtained 3.7 years after starting antiretroviral therapy. The receptors derive from a woman aged 45-65 years with HIV.

This clone was observed once. The chain links TRBV7-9 to TRBJ1-2; D is ambiguous. The CDR3 has 13 residues. Germline V gene sequence: CDR1 SEHNR, CDR2 FQNEAQ (reference sequence). V dropped 5 bases and J dropped 3 bases, with 10 bases sitting between them. CDR3 DNA: TGTGCCAGCAGCCAAAGGACGGACTATGGCTACACCTTC. Encoded protein: CASSQRTDYGYTF. Supplemented by reference TRBV7-9 and TRBJ1-2, the full variable domain reads DTGVSQNPRHKITKRGQNVTFRCDPISEHNRLYWYRQTLGQGPEFLTYFQNEAQLEKSRLLSDRFSAERPKGSFSTLEIQRTEQGDSAMYLCASSQRTDYGYTFGSGTRLTVV.

The CDR3 coding sequence is TGTGCCAGCAGCTATTCTCCGGAGCCGTTGAATGGCTACACCTTC. This sequence encodes CASSYSPEPLNGYTF. The chain combines TRBV7-9 with TRBJ1-2, with D unclear. The CDR3 is 15 amino acids. V was pared by 4 bases and J by 6 bases, with 18 bases between. The germline CDR1 and CDR2 sequences are SEHNR and FQNEAQ (reference sequence). The variable domain in full, with the rest retrieved from reference TRBV7-9 and TRBJ1-2, is DTGVSQNPRHKITKRGQNVTFRCDPISEHNRLYWYRQTLGQGPEFLTYFQNEAQLEKSRLLSDRFSAERPKGSFSTLEIQRTEQGDSAMYLCASSYSPEPLNGYTFGSGTRLTVV.

J is TRBJ1-2 and V is TRBV5-4; 8 bases fit TRBD1. Germline loops: CDR1 SGHNT, CDR2 YYREEE (reference sequence). Unmatched junction bases numbered 8, after V lost 4 bases and J lost 0 bases. The CDR3 contains 16 residues. The CDR3 bases are TGTGCCAGCAGCGCGGGACAGGACCCAGCTAACTATGGCTACACCTTC. Protein product: CASSAGQDPANYGYTF.

The V call is TRBV7-9, the J call TRBJ1-2; D unclear. The germline CDR1 and CDR2 sequences are SEHNR and FQNEAQ (reference sequence). V lost 5 bases to trimming and J lost 2 bases, with 15 bases between them. The length of the CDR3 is 15 residues. The CDR3 region is CASSENVETNYGYTF. CDR3 nucleotides: TGTGCCAGCAGCGAAAACGTTGAGACAAACTATGGCTACACCTTC.

This clone has only one observation. This chain connects TRBV5-1 to TRBJ2-7; TRBD2 matches 8 bases. CDR3 length: 16 amino acids. V lost 3 bases, J lost 0 bases, and 8 bases stayed unmatched. Germline CDR1 reads SGHRS; CDR2 reads YFSETQ. The CDR3 region is CASSSSAGGSSYEQYF. CDR3 nucleotides: TGCGCCAGCAGCTCAAGCGCGGGGGGCAGCTCCTACGAGCAGTACTTC.

This chain joins TRBV28 and TRBJ1-2, with D perhaps TRBD1 (5 bases). V lost 5 bases and J lost 4, with 14 bases in between. This CDR3 has 14 residues. The germline V gene has CDR1 MDHEN and CDR2 SYDVKM. The CDR3 loop reads CASSPQGTGYGYTF. The DNA of the CDR3 is TGTGCCAGCAGTCCGCAGGGAACGGGCTATGGCTACACCTTC.

This sequence joins TRBV2 and TRBJ1-1; D gene ambiguous. Trimming removed 6 bases from V and 7 bases from J, with 15 bases in between. This CDR3 comprises 13 residues. CDR1 is SNHLY and CDR2 is FYNNEI in the germline V gene. The CDR3 loop is CASSSTLSGEAFF. The CDR3 coding sequence is TGTGCCAGCAGCTCGACACTATCGGGTGAAGCTTTCTTT.